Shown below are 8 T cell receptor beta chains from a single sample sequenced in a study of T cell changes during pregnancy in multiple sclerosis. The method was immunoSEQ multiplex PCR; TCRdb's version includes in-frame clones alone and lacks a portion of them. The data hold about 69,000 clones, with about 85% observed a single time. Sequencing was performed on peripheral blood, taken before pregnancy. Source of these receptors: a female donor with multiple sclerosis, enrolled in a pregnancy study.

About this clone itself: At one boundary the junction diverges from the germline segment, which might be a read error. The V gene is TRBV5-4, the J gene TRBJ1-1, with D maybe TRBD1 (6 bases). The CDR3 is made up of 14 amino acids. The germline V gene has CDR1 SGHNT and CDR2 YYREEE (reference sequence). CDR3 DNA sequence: TGTGCCAGCAGTTTGGGGGCAGGGAAGACTGAAGCTTTCTTT. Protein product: CASSLGAGKTEAFF. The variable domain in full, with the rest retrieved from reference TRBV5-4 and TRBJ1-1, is ETGVTQSPTHLIKTRGQQVTLRCSSQSGHNTVSWYQQALGQGPQFIFQYYREEENGRGNFPPRFSGLQFPNYSSELNVNALELDDSALYLCASSLGAGKTEAFFGQGTRLTVV.

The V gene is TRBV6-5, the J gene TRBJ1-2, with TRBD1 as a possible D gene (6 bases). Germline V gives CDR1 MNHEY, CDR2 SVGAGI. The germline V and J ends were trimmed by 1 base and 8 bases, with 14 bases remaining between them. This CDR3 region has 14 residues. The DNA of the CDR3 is TGTGCCAGCAGTTACTTTGGGACATCTCGGGGCTACACCTTC. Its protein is CASSYFGTSRGYTF.

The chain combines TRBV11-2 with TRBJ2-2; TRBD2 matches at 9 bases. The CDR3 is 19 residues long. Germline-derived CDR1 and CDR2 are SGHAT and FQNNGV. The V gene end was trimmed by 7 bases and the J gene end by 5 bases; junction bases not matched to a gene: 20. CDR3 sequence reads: CASTPTRFSGRTRTGELFF. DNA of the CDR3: TGTGCCAGCACCCCAACCCGTTTCAGCGGGAGGACCAGGACCGGGGAGCTGTTTTTT.

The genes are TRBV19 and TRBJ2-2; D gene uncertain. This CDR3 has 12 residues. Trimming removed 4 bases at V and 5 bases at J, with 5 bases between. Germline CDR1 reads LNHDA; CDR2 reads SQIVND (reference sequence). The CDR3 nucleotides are TGTGCCAGTAGTACGCAGACCGGGGAGCTGTTTTTT. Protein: CASSTQTGELFF.

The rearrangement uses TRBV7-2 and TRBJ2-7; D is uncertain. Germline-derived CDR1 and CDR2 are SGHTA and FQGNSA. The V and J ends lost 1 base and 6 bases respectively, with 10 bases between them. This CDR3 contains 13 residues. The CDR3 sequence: CASSLGTVSEQYF. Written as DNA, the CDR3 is TGTGCCAGCAGCTTAGGAACGGTTTCCGAGCAGTACTTC.

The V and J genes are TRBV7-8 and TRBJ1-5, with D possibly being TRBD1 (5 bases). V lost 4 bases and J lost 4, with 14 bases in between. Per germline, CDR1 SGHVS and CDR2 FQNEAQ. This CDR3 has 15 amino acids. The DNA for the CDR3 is TGTGCCAGCAGCTATAGCGGGACTGAGAATCAGCCCCAGCATTTT. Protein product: CASSYSGTENQPQHF.

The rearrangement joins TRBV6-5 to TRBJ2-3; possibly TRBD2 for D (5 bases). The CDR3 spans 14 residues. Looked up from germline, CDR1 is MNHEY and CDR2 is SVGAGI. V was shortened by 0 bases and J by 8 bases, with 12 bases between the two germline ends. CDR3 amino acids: CASSYSAGERTQYF. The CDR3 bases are TGTGCCAGCAGTTACTCCGCCGGGGAACGTACGCAGTATTTT.

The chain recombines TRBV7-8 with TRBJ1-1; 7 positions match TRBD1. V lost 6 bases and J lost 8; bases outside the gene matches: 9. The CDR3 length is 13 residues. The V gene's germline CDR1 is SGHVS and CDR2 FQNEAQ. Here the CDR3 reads CASRDTGASEAFF. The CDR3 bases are TGTGCCAGCAGAGATACAGGGGCCTCCGAAGCTTTCTTT.